This TCR beta chain was sequenced for a study of T cells in Graves' hyperthyroidism and ophthalmopathy. General observations from the study: Median prediction lead before ophthalmopathy onset was 5 to 7 months with the model.

Aged 18 to 65, the patients had hyperthyroidism that was newly diagnosed and had lasted under 2 months. The sample holds many counts of this clonotype. Antigen: not known. Researchers took RNA transcripts and amplified the TCR beta CDR3 regions from them. Researchers ran a first-round RT-PCR on the TCR CDR3 using the HTBI primer set. TCRdb redid the calling of the multiplex PCR reads with MiXCR, one entry per CDR3 protein. The table records 300,000 to 400,000 distinct CDR3 sequences, less than 15% of them present only once. The V and J ends lost 4 bases and 7 bases respectively, with 13 bases between them. CDR1 is SGHAT and CDR2 is FQNNGV in the germline V gene. The CDR3 is 13 amino acids.

The TCR comes from a woman between 18 and 30 years old with Graves' hyperthyroidism. The chain employs TRBV11-2 and TRBJ1-1, with no clear D. The sample consisted of blood. CDR3 in DNA: TGTGCCAGCAGCTCCGACTTTGAAGATGAAGCTTTCTTT. It is translated as CASSSDFEDEAFF.